A single sample gave rise to the 17 T cell receptor beta chains below, sequenced in a study of technical replicates of blood from a few donors. Sequencing was performed with immunoSEQ multiplex PCR; in TCRdb, only in-frame clones are kept and a portion is missing. This sample has around 58,000 clones, with about 86% found just once. Sequencing was performed on PBMCs. The receptors here all came from a human donor in good health. Some clones in this sample may be carry-over from other donors' samples.

This clone showed up just once. The CDR3 here is CASSDAPSGGDEQFF. The DNA of the CDR3 is TGTGCCAGCAGTGATGCGCCTAGCGGGGGGGACGAGCAGTTCTTC. V and J are TRBV2 and TRBJ2-1; TRBD2 matches at 12 bases. V was clipped by 3 bases and J by 10 bases; unmatched bases: 7. Germline values: CDR1 SNHLY, CDR2 FYNNEI. CDR3 size: 15 residues.

This chain joins TRBV6-1 and TRBJ2-1; 12 nucleotides line up with TRBD2. The junction had 10 bases not matched to a gene; V was cut back by 2 bases and J by 2 bases. The CDR3 sequence is 19 residues long. Germline values: CDR1 MNHNS, CDR2 SASEGT. The CDR3 region has the DNA TGTGCCAGCAGTGAACGCCCGCCCACTAGCGGGGGGCCCTACAATGAGCAGTTCTTC. It codes for CASSERPPTSGGPYNEQFF.

The CDR3 DNA reads as TGCGCCAGCAGCCAAGAGGCAACGAACACCGGGGAGCTGTTTTTT. The encoded protein is CASSQEATNTGELFF. This chain links TRBV4-3 with TRBJ2-2, with D unresolved. The length of the CDR3 is 15 residues. Germline loops: CDR1 LGHNA, CDR2 YSLEER. Deletions cut 0 bases from V and 0 bases from J, with 5 bases between.

V is TRBV6-5 and J is TRBJ2-7; D possibly corresponds to TRBD1 (5 bases). The V and J ends lost 5 bases and 6 bases respectively, with 20 bases between them. Germline CDR1 and CDR2: MNHEY and SVGAGI. The CDR3 totals 15 residues. The CDR3 region is CASSPMRRDRTEQYF. The CDR3 DNA follows: TGTGCCAGCAGTCCCATGCGACGTGACAGAACCGAGCAGTACTTC.

This chain connects TRBV9 to TRBJ1-2; 12 bases agree with TRBD1. In germline, CDR1 is SGDLS, CDR2 YYNGEE. The CDR3 sequence is 17 residues long. The V gene end was trimmed by 0 bases and the J gene end by 4 bases; junction bases not matched to a gene: 7. In DNA, the CDR3 is TGTGCCAGCAGCGTAGTTTCCGGGACAGGGGGCGTCTATGGCTACACCTTC. Its protein product is CASSVVSGTGGVYGYTF.

This clone was detected only a few times. The rearrangement joins TRBV19 to TRBJ1-1; D not resolved. Trimming left V 3 bases short and J 4 bases short, with 9 bases between. From germline, CDR1 is LNHDA and CDR2 SQIVND (reference sequence). This CDR3 comprises 13 residues. DNA of the CDR3: TGTGCCAGTAGTATCACGGGAGGCACTGAAGCTTTCTTT. This translates into CASSITGGTEAFF. Filled out from reference TRBV19 and TRBJ1-1, the complete variable domain reads DGGITQSPKYLFRKEGQNVTLSCEQNLNHDAMYWYRQDPGQGLRLIYYSQIVNDFQKGDIAEGYSVSREKKESFPLTVTSAQKNPTAFYLCASSITGGTEAFFGQGTRLTVV.

The chain is built from TRBV19 and TRBJ2-5; the match to TRBD1 covers 7 bases. From germline, CDR1 is LNHDA and CDR2 SQIVND (reference sequence). The CDR3 has 16 residues. J gave up 4 bases and V 7 bases, and 15 bases lay outside the gene matches. CDR3 residues: CASTPAEGAAPETQYF. CDR3 nucleotides: TGTGCCAGTACCCCGGCCGAGGGGGCAGCTCCAGAGACCCAGTACTTC.

The V call is TRBV7-9, the J call TRBJ2-3; TRBD1 agrees at 8 bases. V lost 5 bases and J lost 8; bases outside the gene matches: 12. Germline V gene lookup returns CDR1 SEHNR and CDR2 FQNEAQ (reference sequence). The CDR3 spans 15 residues. CDR3 region: CASSVWDRRISTQYF. As DNA, the CDR3 is TGTGCCAGCAGCGTTTGGGACAGGCGAATAAGTACGCAGTATTTT. Variable domain in full (rest from reference TRBV7-9 and TRBJ2-3): DTGVSQNPRHKITKRGQNVTFRCDPISEHNRLYWYRQTLGQGPEFLTYFQNEAQLEKSRLLSDRFSAERPKGSFSTLEIQRTEQGDSAMYLCASSVWDRRISTQYFGPGTRLTVL.

In this sample, this clone turned up once. The chain couples TRBV4-2 to TRBJ1-6; 7 bases agree with TRBD1. With V trimmed by 1 base and J by 15 bases, 15 bases remained unmatched. The CDR3 length is 16 residues. CDR1 and CDR2 from the germline V gene are LGHNA and YNFKEQ. The CDR3: CASSQVIGTASRYLHF. The CDR3 coding sequence is TGTGCCAGCAGCCAAGTTATAGGGACAGCCAGCCGATACCTCCACTTT.

The CDR3 nucleotides are TGTGCCAGCAGCCAAGTTCGGGGGTACCAAGAGACCCAGTACTTC. It specifies CASSQVRGYQETQYF. The gene calls are TRBV4-2 and TRBJ2-5, with D tentatively TRBD2 (6 bases). Trimming cost V 1 base and J 0 bases, with 9 bases left between them. Germline loops: CDR1 LGHNA, CDR2 YNFKEQ. The CDR3 length is 15 residues.

This clone is a singleton in its sample. The chain links TRBV6-1 to TRBJ1-1; D remains ambiguous. Germline V CDR1 and CDR2: MNHNS, SASEGT. Deletions cut 8 bases from V and 0 bases from J, with 10 bases between. The CDR3 extends over 13 amino acids. The CDR3 loop reads CASQPSLNTEAFF. CDR3 nucleotides: TGTGCCAGCCAACCGAGCTTGAACACTGAAGCTTTCTTT.

The V call is TRBV4-2, the J call TRBJ2-7; 7 nucleotides align to TRBD2. The V segment lost 3 bases and the J segment 7 bases; nucleotides outside the gene matches: 12. CDR1 LGHNA and CDR2 YNFKEQ come from the germline V gene. The CDR3 contains 15 residues. The CDR3 nucleotides read TGTGCCAGCAGCCAGGCCGGGGACCTCGGGGGGGAGCAGTACTTC. Its protein is CASSQAGDLGGEQYF.

In nucleotides, the CDR3 is TGTGCCAGTAGTGCTAGCGGGGGGACCACAGATACGCAGTATTTT. It is translated as CASSASGGTTDTQYF. This chain links TRBV19 with TRBJ2-3; TRBD2 agrees at 11 bases. In germline, CDR1 is LNHDA, CDR2 SQIVND (reference sequence). The CDR3 consists of 15 residues. The V segment lost 5 bases and the J segment 2 bases; nucleotides outside the gene matches: 3.

The chain joins TRBV2 to TRBJ1-1; a possible D gene is TRBD1 (6 bases). Germline V lookup: CDR1 SNHLY, CDR2 FYNNEI. The CDR3 extends over 12 amino acids. V lost 8 bases and J lost 2, with 9 bases in between. The CDR3 loop is CASLDRNTEAFF. The CDR3 DNA follows: TGTGCCAGCCTGGACAGAAACACTGAAGCTTTCTTT.

The chain is built from TRBV29-1 and TRBJ1-1; TRBD1 aligns across 7 bases. This CDR3 has 12 amino acids. Germline V lookup: CDR1 SQVTM, CDR2 ANQGSEA. Trimming cost V 7 bases and J 5 bases; bases outside gene matches: 7. The CDR3 nucleotides read TGCAGCGGGCAGGGGGTTCGGACTGAAGCTTTCTTT. Translated, it gives CSGQGVRTEAFF.

V gene TRBV7-2 combines with J gene TRBJ2-1; 7 bases map to TRBD1. The germline V gene has CDR1 SGHTA and CDR2 FQGNSA. The CDR3 has 19 amino acids. Trimming took 0 bases from V and 10 from J; bases not matched to a gene: 21. CDR3: CASSLAVQQGFTPRGEQFF. In nucleotides, the CDR3 is TGTGCCAGCAGCTTAGCGGTGCAACAGGGGTTTACCCCAAGGGGAGAGCAGTTCTTC.

The chain has TRBV4-3 and TRBJ2-3, with TRBD2 matching over 7 bases. The CDR3 consists of 18 residues. J was trimmed by 0 bases and V by 1 base; bases with no gene match: 10. CDR1 and CDR2 from the germline V gene are LGHNA and YSLEER. Written as DNA, the CDR3 is TGCGCCAGCAGCCAAGGAGCGGGACCTTCCGGGAGCACAGATACGCAGTATTTT. It encodes CASSQGAGPSGSTDTQYF.